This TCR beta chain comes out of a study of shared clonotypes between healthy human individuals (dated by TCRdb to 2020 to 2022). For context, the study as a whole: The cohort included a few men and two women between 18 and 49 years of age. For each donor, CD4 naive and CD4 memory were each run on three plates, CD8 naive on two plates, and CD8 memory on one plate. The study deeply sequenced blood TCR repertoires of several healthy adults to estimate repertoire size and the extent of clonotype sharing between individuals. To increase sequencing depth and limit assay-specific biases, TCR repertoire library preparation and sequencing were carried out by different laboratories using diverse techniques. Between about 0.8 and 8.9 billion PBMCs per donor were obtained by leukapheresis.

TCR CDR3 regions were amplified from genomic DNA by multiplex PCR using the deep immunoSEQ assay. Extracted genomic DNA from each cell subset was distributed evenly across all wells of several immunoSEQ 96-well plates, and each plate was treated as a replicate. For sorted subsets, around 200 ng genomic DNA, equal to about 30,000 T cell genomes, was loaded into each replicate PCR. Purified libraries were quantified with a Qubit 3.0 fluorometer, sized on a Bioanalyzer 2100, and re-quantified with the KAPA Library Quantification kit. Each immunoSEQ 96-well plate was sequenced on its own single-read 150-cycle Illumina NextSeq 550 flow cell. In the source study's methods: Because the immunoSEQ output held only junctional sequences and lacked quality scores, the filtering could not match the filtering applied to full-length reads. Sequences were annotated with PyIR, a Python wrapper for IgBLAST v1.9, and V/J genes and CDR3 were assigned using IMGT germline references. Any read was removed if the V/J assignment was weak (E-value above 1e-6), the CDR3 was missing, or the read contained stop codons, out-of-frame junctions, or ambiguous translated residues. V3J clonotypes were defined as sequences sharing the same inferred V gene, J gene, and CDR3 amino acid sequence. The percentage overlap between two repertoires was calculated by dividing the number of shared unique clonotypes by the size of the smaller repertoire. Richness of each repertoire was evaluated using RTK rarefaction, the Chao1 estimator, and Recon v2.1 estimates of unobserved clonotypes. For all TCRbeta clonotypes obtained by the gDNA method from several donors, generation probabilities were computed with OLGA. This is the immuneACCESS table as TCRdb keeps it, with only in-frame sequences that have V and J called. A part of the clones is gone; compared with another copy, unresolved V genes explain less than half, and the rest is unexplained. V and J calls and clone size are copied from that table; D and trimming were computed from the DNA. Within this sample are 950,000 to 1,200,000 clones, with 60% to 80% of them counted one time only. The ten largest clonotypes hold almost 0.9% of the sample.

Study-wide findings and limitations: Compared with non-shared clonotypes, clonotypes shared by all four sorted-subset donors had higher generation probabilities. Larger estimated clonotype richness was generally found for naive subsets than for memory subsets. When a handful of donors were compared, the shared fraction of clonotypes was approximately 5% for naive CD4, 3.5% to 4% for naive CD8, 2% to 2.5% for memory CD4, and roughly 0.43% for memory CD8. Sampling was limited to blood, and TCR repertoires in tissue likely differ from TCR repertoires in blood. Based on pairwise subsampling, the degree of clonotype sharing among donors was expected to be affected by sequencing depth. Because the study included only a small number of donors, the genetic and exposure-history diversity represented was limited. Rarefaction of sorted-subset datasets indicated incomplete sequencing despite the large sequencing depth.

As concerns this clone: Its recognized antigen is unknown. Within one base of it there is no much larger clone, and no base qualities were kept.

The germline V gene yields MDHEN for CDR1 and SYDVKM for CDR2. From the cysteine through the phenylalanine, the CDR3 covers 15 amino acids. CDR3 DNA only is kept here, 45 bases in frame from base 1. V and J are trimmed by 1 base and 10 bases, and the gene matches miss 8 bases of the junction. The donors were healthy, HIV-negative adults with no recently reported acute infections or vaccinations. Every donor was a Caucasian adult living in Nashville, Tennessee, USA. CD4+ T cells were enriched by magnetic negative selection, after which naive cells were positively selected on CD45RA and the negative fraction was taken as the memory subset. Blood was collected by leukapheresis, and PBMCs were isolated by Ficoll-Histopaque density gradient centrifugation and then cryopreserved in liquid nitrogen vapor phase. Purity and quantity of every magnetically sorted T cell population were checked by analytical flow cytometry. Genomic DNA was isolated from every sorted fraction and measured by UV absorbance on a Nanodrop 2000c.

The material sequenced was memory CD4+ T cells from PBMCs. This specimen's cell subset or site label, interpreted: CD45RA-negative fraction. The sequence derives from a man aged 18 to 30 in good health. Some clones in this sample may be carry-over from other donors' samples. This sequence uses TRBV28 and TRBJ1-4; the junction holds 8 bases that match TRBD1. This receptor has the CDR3 CASSLYRTGSAKLFF. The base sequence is TGTGCCAGCAGTTTATACAGGACAGGGTCAGCAAAACTGTTTTTT.